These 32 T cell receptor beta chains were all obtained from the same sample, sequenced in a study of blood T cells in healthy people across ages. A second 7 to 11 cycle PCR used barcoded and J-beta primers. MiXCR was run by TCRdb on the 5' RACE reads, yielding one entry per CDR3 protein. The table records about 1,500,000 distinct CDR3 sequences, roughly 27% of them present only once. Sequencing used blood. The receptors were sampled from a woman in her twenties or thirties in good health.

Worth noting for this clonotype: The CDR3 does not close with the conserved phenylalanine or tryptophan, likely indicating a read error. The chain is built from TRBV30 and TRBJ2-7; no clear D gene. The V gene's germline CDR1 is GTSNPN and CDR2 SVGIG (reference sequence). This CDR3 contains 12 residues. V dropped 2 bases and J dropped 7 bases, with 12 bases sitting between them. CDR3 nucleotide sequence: TGTGCCTGGAGTTTGAGACCCAGTGAGCAGTACTGC. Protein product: CAWSLRPSEQYC.

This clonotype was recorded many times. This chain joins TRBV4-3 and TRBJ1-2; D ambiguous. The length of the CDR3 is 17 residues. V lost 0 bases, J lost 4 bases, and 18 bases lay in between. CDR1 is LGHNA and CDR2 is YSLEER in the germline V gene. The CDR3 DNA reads TGCGCCAGCAGCCAAGAAGGTGCTAGGGCAGCAATCTATGGCTACACCTTC. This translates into CASSQEGARAAIYGYTF.

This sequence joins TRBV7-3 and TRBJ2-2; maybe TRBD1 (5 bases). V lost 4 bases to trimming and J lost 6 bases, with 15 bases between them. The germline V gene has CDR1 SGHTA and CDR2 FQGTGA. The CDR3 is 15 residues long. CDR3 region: CASSSRTVGAGELFF. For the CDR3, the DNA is TGTGCCAGCAGCTCTCGGACCGTAGGGGCCGGGGAGCTGTTTTTT.

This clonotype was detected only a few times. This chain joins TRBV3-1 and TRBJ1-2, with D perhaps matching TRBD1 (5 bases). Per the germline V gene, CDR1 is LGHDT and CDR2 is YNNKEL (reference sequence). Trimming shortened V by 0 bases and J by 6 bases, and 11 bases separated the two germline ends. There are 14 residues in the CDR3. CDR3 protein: CASSQETGGNGYTF. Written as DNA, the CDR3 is TGTGCCAGCAGCCAAGAAACAGGAGGGAATGGCTACACCTTC.

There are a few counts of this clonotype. CDR3 DNA sequence: TGTGCCAGCAGTTACTCACAGGCGAACACTGAAGCTTTCTTT. Protein sequence: CASSYSQANTEAFF. The chain carries TRBV6-6 and TRBJ1-1; D is perhaps TRBD1 (5 bases). Germline CDR1 and CDR2: MNHNY and SVGAGI (reference sequence). The CDR3 extends over 14 amino acids. The V end lost 0 bases, the J end lost 1 base, and 6 bases lay between the germline ends.

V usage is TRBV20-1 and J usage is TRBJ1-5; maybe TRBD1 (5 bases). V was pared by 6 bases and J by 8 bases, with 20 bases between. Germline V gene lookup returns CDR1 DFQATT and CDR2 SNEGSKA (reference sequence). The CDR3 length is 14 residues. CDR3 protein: CSASSGWPGEPQHF. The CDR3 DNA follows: TGCAGTGCCTCCTCAGGCTGGCCGGGGGAGCCCCAGCATTTT.

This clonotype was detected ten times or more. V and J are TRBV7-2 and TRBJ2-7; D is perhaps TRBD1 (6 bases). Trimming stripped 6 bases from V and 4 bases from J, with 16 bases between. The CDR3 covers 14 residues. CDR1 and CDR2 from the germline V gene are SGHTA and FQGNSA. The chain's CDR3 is CASSLDRSQYEQYF. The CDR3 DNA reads TGTGCCAGCAGTCTCGACAGGAGCCAATACGAGCAGTACTTC.

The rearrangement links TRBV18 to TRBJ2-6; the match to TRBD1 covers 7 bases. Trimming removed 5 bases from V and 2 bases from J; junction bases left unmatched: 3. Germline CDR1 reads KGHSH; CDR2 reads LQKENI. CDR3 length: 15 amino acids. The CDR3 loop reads CASSVDRAGANVLTF. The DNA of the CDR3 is TGTGCCAGCTCAGTAGACAGGGCTGGGGCCAACGTCCTGACTTTC.

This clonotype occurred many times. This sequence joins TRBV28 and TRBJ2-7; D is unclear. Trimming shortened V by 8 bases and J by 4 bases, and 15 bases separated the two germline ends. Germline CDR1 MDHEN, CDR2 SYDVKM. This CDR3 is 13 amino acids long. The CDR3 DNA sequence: TGTGCCAGCCGCAACCCCCAGGCATACGAGCAGTACTTC. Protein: CASRNPQAYEQYF.

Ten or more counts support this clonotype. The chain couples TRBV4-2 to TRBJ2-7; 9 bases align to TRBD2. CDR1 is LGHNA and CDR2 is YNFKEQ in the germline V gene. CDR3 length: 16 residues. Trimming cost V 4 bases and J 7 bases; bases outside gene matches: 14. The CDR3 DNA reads TGTGCCAGCAGCCCCCTCTCCCTAGCGGGGAACTATGAGCAGTACTTC. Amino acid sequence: CASSPLSLAGNYEQYF.

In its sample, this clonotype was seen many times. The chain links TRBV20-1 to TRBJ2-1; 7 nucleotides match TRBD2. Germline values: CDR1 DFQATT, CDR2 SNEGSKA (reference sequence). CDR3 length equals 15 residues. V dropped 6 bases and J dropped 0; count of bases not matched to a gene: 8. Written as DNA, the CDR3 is TGCAGTGCACCCACAGCGGGAACCTCCTACAATGAGCAGTTCTTC. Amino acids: CSAPTAGTSYNEQFF.

CDR3 in DNA: TGTGCCAGCTCACCACAAGGGGAGAACACTGAAGCTTTCTTT. Its translation: CASSPQGENTEAFF. The chain combines TRBV18 with TRBJ1-1, with D perhaps TRBD1 (5 bases). CDR1 is KGHSH, CDR2 LQKENI, per germline. V was cut by 1 base and J by 1 base, with 7 bases left in between. The CDR3 sequence is 14 residues long.

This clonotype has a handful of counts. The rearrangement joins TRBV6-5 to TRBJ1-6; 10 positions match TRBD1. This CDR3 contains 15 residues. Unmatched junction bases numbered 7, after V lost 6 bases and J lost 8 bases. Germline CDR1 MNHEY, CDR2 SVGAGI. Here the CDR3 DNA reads TGTGCCAGCAGATTTGACAGGGGGCACCATTCACCCCTCCACTTT. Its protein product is CASRFDRGHHSPLHF.

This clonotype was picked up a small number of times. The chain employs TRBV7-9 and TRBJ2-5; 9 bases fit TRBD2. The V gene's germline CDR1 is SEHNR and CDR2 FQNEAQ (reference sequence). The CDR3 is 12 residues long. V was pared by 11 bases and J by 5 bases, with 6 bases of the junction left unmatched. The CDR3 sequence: CACRREGETQYF. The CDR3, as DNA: TGTGCCTGCCGGCGGGAGGGGGAGACCCAGTACTTC.

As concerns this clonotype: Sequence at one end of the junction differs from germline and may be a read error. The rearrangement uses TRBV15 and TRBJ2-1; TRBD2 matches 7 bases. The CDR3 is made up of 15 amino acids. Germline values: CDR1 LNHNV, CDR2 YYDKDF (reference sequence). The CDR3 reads CGTSMIAGLYNEQFF. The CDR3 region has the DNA TGTGGCACCAGCATGATAGCGGGCCTATACAATGAGCAGTTCTTC.

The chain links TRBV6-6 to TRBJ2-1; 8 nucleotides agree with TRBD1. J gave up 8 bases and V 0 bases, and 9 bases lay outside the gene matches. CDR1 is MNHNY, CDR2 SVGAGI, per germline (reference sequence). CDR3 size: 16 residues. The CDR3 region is CASSYSRQGARDEQFF. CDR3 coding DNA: TGTGCCAGCAGTTACTCAAGGCAGGGGGCGCGCGATGAGCAGTTCTTC.

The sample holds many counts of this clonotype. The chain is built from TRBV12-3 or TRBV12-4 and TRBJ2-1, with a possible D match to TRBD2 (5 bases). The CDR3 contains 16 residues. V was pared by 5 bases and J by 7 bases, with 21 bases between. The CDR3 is CASSLRVRVPGNEQFF. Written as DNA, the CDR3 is TGTGCCAGCAGTCTAAGGGTGCGGGTTCCGGGTAATGAGCAGTTCTTC.

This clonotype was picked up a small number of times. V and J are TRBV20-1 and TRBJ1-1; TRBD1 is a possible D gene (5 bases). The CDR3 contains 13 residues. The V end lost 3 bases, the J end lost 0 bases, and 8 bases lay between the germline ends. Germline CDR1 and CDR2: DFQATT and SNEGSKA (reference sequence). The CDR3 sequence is CSASPGVNTEAFF. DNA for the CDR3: TGCAGTGCTAGCCCGGGGGTGAACACTGAAGCTTTCTTT.

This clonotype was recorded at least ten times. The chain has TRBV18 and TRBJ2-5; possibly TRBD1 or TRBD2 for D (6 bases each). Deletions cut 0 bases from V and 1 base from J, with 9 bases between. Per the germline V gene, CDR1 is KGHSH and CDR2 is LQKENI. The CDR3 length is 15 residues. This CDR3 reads CASSPPGGRQETQYF. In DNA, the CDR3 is TGTGCCAGCTCACCACCGGGGGGCCGCCAAGAGACCCAGTACTTC.

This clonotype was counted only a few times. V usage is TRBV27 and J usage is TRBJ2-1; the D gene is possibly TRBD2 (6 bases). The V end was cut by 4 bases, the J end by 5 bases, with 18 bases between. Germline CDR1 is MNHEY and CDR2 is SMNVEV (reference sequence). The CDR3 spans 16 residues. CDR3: CASSSFVWGEDNEQFF. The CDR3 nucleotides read TGTGCCAGCAGTTCATTTGTATGGGGGGAGGACAATGAGCAGTTCTTC.

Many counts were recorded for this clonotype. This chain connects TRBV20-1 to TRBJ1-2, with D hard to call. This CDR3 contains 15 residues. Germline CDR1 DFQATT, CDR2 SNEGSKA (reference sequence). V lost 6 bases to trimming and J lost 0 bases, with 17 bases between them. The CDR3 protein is CSARRGIIANYGYTF. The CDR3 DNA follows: TGCAGTGCGAGAAGAGGCATTATTGCTAACTATGGCTACACCTTC.

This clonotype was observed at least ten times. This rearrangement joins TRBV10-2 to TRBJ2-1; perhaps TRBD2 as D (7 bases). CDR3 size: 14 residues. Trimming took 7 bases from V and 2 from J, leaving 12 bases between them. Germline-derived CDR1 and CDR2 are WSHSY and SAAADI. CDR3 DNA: TGCGCCAGCACCATAGGGGGGGCCTACAATGAGCAGTTCTTC. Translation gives CASTIGGAYNEQFF.

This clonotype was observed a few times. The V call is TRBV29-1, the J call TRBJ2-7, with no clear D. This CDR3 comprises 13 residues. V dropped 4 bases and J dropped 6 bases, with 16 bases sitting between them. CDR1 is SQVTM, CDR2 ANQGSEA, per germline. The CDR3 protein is CSVGVGLSPEQYF. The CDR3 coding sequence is TGCAGCGTTGGCGTAGGATTATCTCCCGAGCAGTACTTC.

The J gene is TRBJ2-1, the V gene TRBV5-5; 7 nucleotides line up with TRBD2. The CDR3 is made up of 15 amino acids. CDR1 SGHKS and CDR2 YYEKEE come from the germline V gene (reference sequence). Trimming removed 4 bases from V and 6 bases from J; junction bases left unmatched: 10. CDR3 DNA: TGTGCCAGCAGCCCCACGTGGGGGAGGGTCAATGAGCAGTTCTTC. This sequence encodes CASSPTWGRVNEQFF.

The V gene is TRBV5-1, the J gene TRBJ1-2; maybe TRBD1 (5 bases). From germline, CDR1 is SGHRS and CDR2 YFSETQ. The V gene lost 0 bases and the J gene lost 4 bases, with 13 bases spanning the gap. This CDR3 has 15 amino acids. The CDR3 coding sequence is TGCGCCAGCAGCTTGGGGTCAGAGGGGACCTATGGCTACACCTTC. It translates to CASSLGSEGTYGYTF.

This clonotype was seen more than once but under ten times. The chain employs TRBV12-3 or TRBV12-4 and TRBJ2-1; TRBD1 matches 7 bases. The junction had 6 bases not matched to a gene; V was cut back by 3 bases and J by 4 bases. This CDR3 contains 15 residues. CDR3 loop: CASSFLSGGYNEQFF. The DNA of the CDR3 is TGTGCCAGCAGTTTCTTGTCAGGGGGTTACAATGAGCAGTTCTTC.

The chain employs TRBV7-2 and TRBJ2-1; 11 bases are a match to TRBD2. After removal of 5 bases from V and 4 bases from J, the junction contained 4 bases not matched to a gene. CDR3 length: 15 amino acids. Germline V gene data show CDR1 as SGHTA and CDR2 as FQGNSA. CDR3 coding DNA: TGTGCCAGCAGCCCTAGCGGGAGGACGTACAATGAGCAGTTCTTC. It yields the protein CASSPSGRTYNEQFF.

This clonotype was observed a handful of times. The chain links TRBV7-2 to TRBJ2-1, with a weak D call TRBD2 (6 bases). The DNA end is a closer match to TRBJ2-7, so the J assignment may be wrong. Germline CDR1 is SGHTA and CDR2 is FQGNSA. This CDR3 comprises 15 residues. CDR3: CASSRDSGSYNEQYF. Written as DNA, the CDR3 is TGTGCCAGCAGCCGGGACTCTGGATCCTACAATGAGCAGTACTTC.

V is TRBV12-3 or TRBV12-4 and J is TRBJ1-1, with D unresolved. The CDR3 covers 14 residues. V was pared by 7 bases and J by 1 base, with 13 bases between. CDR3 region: CASNDRASNTEAFF. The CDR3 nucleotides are TGTGCCAGCAACGACCGGGCCTCGAACACTGAAGCTTTCTTT.

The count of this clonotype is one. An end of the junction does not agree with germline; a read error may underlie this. CDR3 coding DNA: TGCAGCTACGGACAGGGCACGGGAGAGACCCGGTACTTC. Protein: CSYGQGTGETRYF. V gene TRBV29-1 combines with J gene TRBJ2-5; 8 bases map to TRBD1. CDR3 size: 13 residues. Germline CDR1 SQVTM, CDR2 ANQGSEA.

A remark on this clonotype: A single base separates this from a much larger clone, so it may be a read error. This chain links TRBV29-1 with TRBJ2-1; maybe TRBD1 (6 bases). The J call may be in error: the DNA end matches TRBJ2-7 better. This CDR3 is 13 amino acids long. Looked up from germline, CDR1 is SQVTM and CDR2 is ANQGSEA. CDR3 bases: TGCAGCGTCGCCCCCCGACAGGCCTACGAGCAGTACTTC. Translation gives CSVAPRQAYEQYF.

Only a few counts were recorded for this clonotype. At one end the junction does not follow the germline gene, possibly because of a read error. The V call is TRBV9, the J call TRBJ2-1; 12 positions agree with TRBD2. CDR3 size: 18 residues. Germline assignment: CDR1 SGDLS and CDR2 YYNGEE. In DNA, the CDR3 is TGTGCCAGCAGCATCGATCCTAGCGGGGGGGGACACTACAATGAGCTGTTCTTC. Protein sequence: CASSIDPSGGGHYNELFF.